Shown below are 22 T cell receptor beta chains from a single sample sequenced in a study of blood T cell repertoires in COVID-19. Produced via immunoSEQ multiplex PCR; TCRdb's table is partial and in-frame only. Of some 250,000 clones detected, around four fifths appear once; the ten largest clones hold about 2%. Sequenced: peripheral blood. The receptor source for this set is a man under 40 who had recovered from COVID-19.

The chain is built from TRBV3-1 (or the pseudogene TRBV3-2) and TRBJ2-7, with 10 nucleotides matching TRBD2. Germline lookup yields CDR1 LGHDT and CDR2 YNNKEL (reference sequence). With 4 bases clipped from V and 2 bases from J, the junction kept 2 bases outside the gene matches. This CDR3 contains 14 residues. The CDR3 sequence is CASSPSGGPYEQYF. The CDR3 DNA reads TGTGCCAGCAGCCCTAGCGGGGGACCCTACGAGCAGTACTTC.

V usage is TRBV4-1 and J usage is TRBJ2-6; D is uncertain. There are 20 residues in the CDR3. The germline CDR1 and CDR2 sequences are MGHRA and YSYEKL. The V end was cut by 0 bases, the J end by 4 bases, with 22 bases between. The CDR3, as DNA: TGCGCCAGCAGCCAAGATCAGGTCCGGTCAGGATCGTCAGGGGCCAACGTCCTGACTTTC. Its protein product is CASSQDQVRSGSSGANVLTF.

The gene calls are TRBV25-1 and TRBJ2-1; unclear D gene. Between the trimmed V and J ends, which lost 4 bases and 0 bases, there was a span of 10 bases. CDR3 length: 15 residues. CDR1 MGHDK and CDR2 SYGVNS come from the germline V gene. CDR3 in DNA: TGTGCCAGCAGTGCAAATGCGGACTCCTACAATGAGCAGTTCTTC. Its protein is CASSANADSYNEQFF. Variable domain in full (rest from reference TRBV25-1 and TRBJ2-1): EADIYQTPRYLVIGTGKKITLECSQTMGHDKMYWYQQDPGMELHLIHYSYGVNSTEKGDLSSESTVSRIRTEHFPLTLESARPSHTSQYLCASSANADSYNEQFFGPGTRLTVL.

The DNA of the CDR3 is TGTGCCAGCAGCTTAGATCGGAATGAGCAGTTCTTC. This translates into CASSLDRNEQFF. V and J are TRBV11-3 and TRBJ2-1, with D unclear. This CDR3 region has 12 residues. CDR1 is SGHNT, CDR2 YENEEA, per germline. V lost 0 bases, J lost 7 bases, and 4 bases lay in between.

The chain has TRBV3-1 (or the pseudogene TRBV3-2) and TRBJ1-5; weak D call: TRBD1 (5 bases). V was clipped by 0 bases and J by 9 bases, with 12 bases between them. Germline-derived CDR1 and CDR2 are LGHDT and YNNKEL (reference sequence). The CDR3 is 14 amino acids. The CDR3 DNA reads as TGTGCCAGCAGCCAAGAACAGGCCTCAGGGCCCCAGCATTTT. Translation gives CASSQEQASGPQHF.

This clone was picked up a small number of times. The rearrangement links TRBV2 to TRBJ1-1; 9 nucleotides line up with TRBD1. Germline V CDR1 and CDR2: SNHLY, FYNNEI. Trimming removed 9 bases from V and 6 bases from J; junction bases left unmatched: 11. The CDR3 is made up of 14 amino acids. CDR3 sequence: CARDLGTGLSEAFF. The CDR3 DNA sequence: TGTGCCAGAGATCTCGGGACAGGGCTCTCTGAAGCTTTCTTT.

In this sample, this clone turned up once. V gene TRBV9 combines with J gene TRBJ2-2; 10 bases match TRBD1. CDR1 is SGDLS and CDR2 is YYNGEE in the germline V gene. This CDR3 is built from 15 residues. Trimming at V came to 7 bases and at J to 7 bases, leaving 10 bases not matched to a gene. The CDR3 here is CASAAGTGDHGELFF. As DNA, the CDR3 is TGTGCCAGCGCCGCCGGGACAGGGGATCACGGGGAGCTGTTTTTT.

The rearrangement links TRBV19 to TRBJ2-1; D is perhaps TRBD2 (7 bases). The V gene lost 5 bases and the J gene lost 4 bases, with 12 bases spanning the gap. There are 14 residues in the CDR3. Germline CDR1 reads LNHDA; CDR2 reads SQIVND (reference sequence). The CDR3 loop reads CASSFRGAYNEQFF. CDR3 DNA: TGTGCCAGTAGTTTTCGGGGGGCATACAATGAGCAGTTCTTC. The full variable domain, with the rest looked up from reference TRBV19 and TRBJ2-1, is DGGITQSPKYLFRKEGQNVTLSCEQNLNHDAMYWYRQDPGQGLRLIYYSQIVNDFQKGDIAEGYSVSREKKESFPLTVTSAQKNPTAFYLCASSFRGAYNEQFFGPGTRLTVL.

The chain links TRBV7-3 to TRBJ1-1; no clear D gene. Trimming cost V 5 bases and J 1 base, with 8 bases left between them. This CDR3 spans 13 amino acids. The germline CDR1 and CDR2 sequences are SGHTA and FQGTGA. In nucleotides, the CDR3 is TGTGCCAGCAGCGAGACATCGAACACTGAAGCTTTCTTT. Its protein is CASSETSNTEAFF.

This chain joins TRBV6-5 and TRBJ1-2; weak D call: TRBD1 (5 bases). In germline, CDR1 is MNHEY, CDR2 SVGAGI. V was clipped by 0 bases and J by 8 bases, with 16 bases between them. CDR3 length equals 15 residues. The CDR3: CASSYSSQQGGGYTF. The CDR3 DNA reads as TGTGCCAGCAGTTACTCGAGTCAGCAGGGTGGGGGCTACACCTTC.

The CDR3 loop is CASSQWDRTEAFF. DNA of the CDR3: TGTGCCAGCAGCCAATGGGACAGAACTGAAGCTTTCTTT. The V gene is TRBV14, the J gene TRBJ1-1; the match to TRBD1 covers 7 bases. CDR1 is SGHDN, CDR2 FVKESK, per germline. The ends lost 2 bases at V and 5 bases at J; junction bases unmatched: 2. This CDR3 spans 13 amino acids. Drawing the rest from reference TRBV14 and TRBJ1-1, the complete variable domain is EAGVTQFPSHSVIEKGQTVTLRCDPISGHDNLYWYRRVMGKEIKFLLHFVKESKQDESGMPNNRFLAERTGGTYSTLKVQPAELEDSGVYFCASSQWDRTEAFFGQGTRLTVV.

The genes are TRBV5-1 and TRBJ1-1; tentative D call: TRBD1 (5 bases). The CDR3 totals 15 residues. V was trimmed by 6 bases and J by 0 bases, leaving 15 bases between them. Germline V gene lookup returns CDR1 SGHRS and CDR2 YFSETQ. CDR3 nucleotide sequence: TGCGCCAGCAACCCGGGGGTGGGACTGAACACTGAAGCTTTCTTT. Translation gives CASNPGVGLNTEAFF.

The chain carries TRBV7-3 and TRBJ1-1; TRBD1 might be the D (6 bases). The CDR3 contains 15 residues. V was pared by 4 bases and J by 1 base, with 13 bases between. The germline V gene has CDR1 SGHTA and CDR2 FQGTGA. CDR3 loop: CASSSAGHSNTEAFF. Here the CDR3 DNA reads TGTGCCAGCAGCTCAGCGGGACATTCGAACACTGAAGCTTTCTTT. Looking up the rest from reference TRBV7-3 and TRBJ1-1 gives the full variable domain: GAGVSQTPSNKVTEKGKYVELRCDPISGHTALYWYRQSLGQGPEFLIYFQGTGAADDSGLPNDRFFAVRPEGSVSTLKIQRTERGDSAVYLCASSSAGHSNTEAFFGQGTRLTVV.

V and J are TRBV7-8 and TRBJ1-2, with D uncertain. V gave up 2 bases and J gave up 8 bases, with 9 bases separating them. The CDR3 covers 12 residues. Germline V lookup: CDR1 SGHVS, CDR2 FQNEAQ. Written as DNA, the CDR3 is TGTGCCAGCAGCTTATACGGCGGCGGCTACACCTTC. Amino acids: CASSLYGGGYTF.

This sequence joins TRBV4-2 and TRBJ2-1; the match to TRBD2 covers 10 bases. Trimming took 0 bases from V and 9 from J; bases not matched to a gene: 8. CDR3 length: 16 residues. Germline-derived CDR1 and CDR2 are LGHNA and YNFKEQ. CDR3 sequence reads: CASSQESGGAFTEQFF. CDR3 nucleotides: TGTGCCAGCAGCCAAGAAAGCGGGGGGGCCTTTACTGAGCAGTTCTTC.

In nucleotides, the CDR3 is TGTGCCAGAAGGTCTCATGCGGGACAGAAAAACATTCAGTACTTC. This sequence encodes CARRSHAGQKNIQYF. The chain recombines TRBV5-3 with TRBJ2-4, with a weak D call TRBD1 (7 bases). TRBV5-3 is assigned to the ORF class and has an uncertain function. CDR3 size: 15 residues. Trimming removed 5 bases from V and 4 bases from J, with 16 bases in between.

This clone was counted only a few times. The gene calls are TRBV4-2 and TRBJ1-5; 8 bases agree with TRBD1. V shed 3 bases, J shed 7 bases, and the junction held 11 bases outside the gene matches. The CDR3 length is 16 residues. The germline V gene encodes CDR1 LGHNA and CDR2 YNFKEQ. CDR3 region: CASSQDYRTGFQPQHF. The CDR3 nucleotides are TGTGCCAGCAGCCAGGACTACCGGACAGGGTTCCAGCCCCAGCATTTT.

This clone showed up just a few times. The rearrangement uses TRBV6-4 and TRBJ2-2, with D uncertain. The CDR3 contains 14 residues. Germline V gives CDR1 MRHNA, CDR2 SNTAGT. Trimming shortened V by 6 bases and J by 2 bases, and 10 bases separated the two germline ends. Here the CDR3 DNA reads TGTGCCAGCAGCGCTGACACTAACACCGGGGAGCTGTTTTTT. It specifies CASSADTNTGELFF.

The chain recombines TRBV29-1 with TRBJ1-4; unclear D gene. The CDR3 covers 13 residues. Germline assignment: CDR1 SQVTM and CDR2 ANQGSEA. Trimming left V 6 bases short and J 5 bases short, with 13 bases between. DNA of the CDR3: TGCAGCGTACAGCTTTACTTAAATGAAAAACTGTTTTTT. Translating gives CSVQLYLNEKLFF.

CDR3 loop: CASSPGTGRDKLFF. The DNA for the CDR3 is TGTGCCAGCAGCCCCGGGACAGGGCGGGATAAACTGTTTTTT. The chain joins TRBV7-2 to TRBJ1-4; 9 positions match TRBD1. The CDR3 loop spans 14 amino acids. The junction had 9 bases not matched to a gene; V was cut back by 5 bases and J by 11 bases. CDR1 SGHTA and CDR2 FQGNSA come from the germline V gene.

The chain's CDR3 is CASSSMDRMNTEAFF. Here the CDR3 DNA reads TGCGCCAGCAGCTCCATGGACAGGATGAACACTGAAGCTTTCTTT. The V gene is TRBV5-1, the J gene TRBJ1-1; 7 bases map to TRBD1. After removal of 3 bases from V and 0 bases from J, the junction contained 5 bases not matched to a gene. CDR3 length: 15 amino acids. Germline V CDR1 and CDR2: SGHRS, YFSETQ.

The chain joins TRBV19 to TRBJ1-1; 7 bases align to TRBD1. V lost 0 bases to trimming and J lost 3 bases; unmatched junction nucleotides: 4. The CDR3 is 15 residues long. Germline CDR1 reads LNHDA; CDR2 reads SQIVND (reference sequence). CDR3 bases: TGTGCCAGTAGTATAGATACAGGGGCGGACACTGAAGCTTTCTTT. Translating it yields CASSIDTGADTEAFF.